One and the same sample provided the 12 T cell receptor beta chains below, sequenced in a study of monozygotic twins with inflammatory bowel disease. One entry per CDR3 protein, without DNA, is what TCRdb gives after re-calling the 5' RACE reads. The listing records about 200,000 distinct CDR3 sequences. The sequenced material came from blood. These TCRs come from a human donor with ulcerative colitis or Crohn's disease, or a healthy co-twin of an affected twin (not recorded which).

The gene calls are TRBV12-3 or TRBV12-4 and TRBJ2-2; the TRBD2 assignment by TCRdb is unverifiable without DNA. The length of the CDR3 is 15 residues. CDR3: CASRTSGGNTGELFF.

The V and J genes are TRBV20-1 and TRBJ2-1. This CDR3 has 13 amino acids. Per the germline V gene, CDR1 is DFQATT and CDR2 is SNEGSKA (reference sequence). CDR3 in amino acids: CSAGGGSYNEQFF.

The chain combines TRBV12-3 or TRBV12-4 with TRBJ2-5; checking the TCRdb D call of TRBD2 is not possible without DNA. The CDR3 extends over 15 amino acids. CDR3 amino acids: CASSPPRGYQEIQYF.

Here the CDR3 reads CASSQANTGELFF. This chain uses TRBV5-5 with TRBJ2-2. CDR3 length: 13 residues. Germline V gene data show CDR1 as SGHKS and CDR2 as YYEKEE (reference sequence).

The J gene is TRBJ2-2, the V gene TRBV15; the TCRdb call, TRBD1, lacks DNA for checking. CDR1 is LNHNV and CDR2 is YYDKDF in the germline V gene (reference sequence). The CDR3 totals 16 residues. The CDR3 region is CATSRGVPENTGELFF.

CDR3 amino acids: CATSRILQGAGANVLTF. The chain recombines TRBV15 with TRBJ2-6; checking the TCRdb D call of TRBD1 is not possible without DNA. From germline, CDR1 is LNHNV and CDR2 YYDKDF (reference sequence). The CDR3 is 17 amino acids.

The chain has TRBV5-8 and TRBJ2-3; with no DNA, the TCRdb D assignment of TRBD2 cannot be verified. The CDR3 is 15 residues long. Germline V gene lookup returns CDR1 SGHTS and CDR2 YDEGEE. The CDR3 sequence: CASTEVGLAFNTQYF.

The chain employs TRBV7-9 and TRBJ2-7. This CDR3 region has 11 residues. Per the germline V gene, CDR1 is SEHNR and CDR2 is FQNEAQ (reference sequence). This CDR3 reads CASSSGKEQYF. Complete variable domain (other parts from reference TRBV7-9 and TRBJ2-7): DTGVSQNPRHKITKRGQNVTFRCDPISEHNRLYWYRQTLGQGPEFLTYFQNEAQLEKSRLLSDRFSAERPKGSFSTLEIQRTEQGDSAMYLCASSSGKEQYFGPGTRLTVT.

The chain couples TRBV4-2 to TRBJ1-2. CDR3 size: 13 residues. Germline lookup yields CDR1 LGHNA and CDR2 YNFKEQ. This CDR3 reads CASSQVDGPGYTF.

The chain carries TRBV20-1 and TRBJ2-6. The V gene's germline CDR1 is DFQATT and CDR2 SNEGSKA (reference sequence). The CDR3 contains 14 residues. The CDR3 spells CSAPHISGANVLTF.

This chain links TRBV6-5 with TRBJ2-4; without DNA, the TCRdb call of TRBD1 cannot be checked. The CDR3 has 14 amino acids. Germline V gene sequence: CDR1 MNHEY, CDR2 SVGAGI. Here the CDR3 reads CASSYSRRDNIQYF.

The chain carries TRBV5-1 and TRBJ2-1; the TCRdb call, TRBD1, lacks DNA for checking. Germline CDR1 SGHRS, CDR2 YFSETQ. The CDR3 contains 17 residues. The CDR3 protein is CASSLGFGDRAKNEQFF.